This T cell receptor beta chain comes out of a study of beta chain features in type 1 diabetes. This CDR3 is 18 amino acids long. The ends were cut back, 0 bases at V and 9 bases at J, with 25 bases in the middle. The germline gives CDR1 SGHRS, CDR2 YFSETQ. Sequencing targeted expressed TCRB transcripts, as all isolated RNA had been reverse transcribed. Libraries were prepared by immunoSEQ multiplex PCR; TCRdb keeps only in-frame clonotypes and omits some of them. The table lists nearly 250,000 clones, 13% to 15% of them singletons. The chain is built from TRBV5-1 and TRBJ2-1, with a possible D match to TRBD2 (6 bases). This clonotype was obtained from a woman aged 40 to 50 in good health. The sequencing sample was made of naive CD4+ T cells from blood. This chain's CDR3 is CASSLEQTGTPPKGEQFF. DNA for the CDR3: TGCGCCAGCAGCTTGGAACAAACCGGGACTCCTCCCAAGGGTGAGCAGTTCTTC.